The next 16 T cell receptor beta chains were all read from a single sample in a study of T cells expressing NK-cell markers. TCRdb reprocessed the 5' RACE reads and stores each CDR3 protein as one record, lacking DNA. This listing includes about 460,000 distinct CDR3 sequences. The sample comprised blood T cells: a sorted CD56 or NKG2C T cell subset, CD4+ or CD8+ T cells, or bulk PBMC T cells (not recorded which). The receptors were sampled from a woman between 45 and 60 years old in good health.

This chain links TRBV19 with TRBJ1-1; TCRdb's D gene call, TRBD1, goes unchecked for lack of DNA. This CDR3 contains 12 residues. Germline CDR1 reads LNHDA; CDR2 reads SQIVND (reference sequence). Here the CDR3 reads CASQRGSTEAFF.

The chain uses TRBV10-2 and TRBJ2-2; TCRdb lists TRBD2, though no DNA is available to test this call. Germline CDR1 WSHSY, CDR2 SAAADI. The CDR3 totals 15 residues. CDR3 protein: CASRTSGSDTGELFF.

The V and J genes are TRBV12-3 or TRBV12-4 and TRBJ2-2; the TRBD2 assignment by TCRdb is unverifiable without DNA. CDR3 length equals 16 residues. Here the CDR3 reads CASSRLAGGSAGELFF.

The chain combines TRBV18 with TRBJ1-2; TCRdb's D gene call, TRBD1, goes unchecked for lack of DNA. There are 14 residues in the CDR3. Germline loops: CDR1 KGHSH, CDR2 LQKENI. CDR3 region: CASSPTSRADGYTF.

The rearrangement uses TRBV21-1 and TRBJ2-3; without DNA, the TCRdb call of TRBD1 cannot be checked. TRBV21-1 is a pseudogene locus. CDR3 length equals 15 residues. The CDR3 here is CASSKDGGATDTQYF.

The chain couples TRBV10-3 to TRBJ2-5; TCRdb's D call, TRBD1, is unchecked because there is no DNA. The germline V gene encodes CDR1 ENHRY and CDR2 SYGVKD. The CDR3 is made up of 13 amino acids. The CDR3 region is CAIGTGGPETQYF.

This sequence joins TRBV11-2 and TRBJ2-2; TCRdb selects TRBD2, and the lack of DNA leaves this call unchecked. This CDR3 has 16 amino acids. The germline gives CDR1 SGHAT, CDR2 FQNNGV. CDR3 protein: CASSLVTGSITGELFF.

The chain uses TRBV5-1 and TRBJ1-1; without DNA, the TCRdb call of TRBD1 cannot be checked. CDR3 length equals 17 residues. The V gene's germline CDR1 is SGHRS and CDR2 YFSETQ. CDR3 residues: CASSPDRGLKGNTEAFF.

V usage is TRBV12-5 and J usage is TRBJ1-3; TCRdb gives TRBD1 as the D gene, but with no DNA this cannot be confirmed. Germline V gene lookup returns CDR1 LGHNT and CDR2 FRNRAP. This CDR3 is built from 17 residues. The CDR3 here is CASGLVPGHFSGNTIYF.

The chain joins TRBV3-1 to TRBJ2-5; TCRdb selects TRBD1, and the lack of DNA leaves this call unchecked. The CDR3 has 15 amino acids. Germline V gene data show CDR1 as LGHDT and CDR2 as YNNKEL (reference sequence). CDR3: CASSPSLGGQETQYF.

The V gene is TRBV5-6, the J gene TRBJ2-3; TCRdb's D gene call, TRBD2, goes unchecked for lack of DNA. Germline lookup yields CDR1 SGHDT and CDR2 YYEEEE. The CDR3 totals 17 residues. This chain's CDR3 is CASSFVIAGASTDTQYF.

The CDR3 here is CASSRGTGGVDEQFF. The chain links TRBV7-6 to TRBJ2-1; TCRdb proposes TRBD2, but this gene call is untestable without DNA. The germline V gene has CDR1 SGHVS and CDR2 FNYEAQ. The CDR3 is 15 residues long.

The CDR3 here is CAIGQGPSYEQYF. The chain combines TRBV28 with TRBJ2-7; TCRdb designates TRBD1, a call that cannot be tested without DNA. The CDR3 contains 13 residues. The germline V gene has CDR1 MDHEN and CDR2 SYDVKM.

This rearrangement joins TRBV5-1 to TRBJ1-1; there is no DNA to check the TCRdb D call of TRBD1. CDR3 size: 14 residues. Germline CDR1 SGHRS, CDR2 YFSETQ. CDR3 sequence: CASSGLTGNTEAFF.

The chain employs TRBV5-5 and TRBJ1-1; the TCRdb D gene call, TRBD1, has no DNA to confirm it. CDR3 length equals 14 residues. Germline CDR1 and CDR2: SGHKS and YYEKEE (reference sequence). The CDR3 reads CASSSGTYNTEAFF.

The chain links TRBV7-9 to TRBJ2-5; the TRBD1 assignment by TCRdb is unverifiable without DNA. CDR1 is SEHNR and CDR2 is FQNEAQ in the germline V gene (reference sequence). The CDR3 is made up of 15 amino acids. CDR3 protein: CASSLGLDRGETQYF.